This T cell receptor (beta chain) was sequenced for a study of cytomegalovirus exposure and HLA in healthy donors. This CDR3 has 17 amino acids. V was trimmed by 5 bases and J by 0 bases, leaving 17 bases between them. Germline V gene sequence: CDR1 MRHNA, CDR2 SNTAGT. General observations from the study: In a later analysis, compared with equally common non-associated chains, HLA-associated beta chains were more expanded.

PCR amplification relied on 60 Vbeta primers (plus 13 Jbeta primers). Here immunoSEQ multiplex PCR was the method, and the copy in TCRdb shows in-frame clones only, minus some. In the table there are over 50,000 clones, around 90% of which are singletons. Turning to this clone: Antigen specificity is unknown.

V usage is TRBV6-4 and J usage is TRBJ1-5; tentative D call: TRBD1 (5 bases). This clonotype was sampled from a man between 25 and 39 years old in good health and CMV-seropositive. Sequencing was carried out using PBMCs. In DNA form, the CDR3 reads TGTGCCAGCAGTTCCAAGGGGATTATTTGTAGCAATCAGCCCCAGCATTTT. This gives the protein CASSSKGIICSNQPQHF.